This TCR beta chain emerged from a study of blood T cells in healthy people across ages. This CDR3 has 15 amino acids. The ends lost 1 base at V and 0 bases at J; junction bases unmatched: 2. Germline V gives CDR1 LNHNV, CDR2 YYDKDF (reference sequence). The second PCR ran about 6 to 12 cycles with a sample-barcoded 5' primer and J-beta primers. A minimum of 3 million CDR3-containing paired-end reads was obtained for each sample. TCRdb recomputed calls from the 5' RACE reads with MiXCR, one row per CDR3 protein. The sample contains hundreds of thousands of distinct CDR3 sequences, over 45% of which appear only once.

V gene TRBV15 combines with J gene TRBJ1-2; TRBD1 matches at 7 bases. The sequence derives from a man younger than 40 in good health. Sequenced material: blood. This CDR3 reads CATSRGGTANYGYTF. CDR3 in DNA: TGTGCCACCAGCAGAGGTGGGACAGCTAACTATGGCTACACCTTC.